This T cell receptor beta chain stems from a study of shared clonotypes between healthy human individuals. The germline gives CDR1 SNHLY, CDR2 FYNNEI. Trimming stripped 8 bases from V and 10 bases from J, with 9 bases between. CDR3 size: 10 residues. This table comes from immunoSEQ multiplex PCR, and its TCRdb copy is limited to in-frame clones, with some not included. The profile shows about 2,500,000 clones, 85% to 95% of them singletons. This chain uses TRBV2 with TRBJ2-1; a weak D match, TRBD1 (6 bases). This TCR was sampled from a man aged 18 to 29 in good health. Material: naive CD4+ T cells sorted from blood. The subset: CD45RA+ positively selected. The CDR3 bases are TGTGCCAGCGCAGACAGGGAGCAGTTCTTC. It specifies CASADREQFF.